Listed here are 15 T cell receptor beta chains from one sample, sequenced in a study of cytomegalovirus exposure and HLA in healthy donors. Use of 60 Vbeta and 13 Jbeta primers characterized the PCR. Profiling relied on immunoSEQ multiplex PCR, and the TCRdb table lists in-frame clones only, not all of them. The sample has 100,000 to 150,000 clones; under 20% are singletons. The sample was PBMCs. The receptors were sampled from a female donor in good health and CMV-seropositive.

This clone was found a few times. This sequence joins TRBV7-2 and TRBJ2-5, with D unclear. Per germline, CDR1 SGHTA and CDR2 FQGNSA. V was cut by 2 bases and J by 4 bases, with 14 bases left in between. This CDR3 comprises 15 residues. The CDR3 nucleotides are TGTGCCAGCAGCTTATATCTTGGCTTCCGAGAGACCCAGTACTTC. This gives the protein CASSLYLGFRETQYF. Drawing the rest from reference TRBV7-2 and TRBJ2-5, the complete variable domain is GAGVSQSPSNKVTEKGKDVELRCDPISGHTALYWYRQSLGQGLEFLIYFQGNSAPDKSGLPSDRFSAERTGGSVSTLTIQRTQQEDSAVYLCASSLYLGFRETQYFGPGTRLLVL.

This clone was picked up a small number of times. This chain connects TRBV4-3 to TRBJ2-3; 7 bases match TRBD2. Germline-derived CDR1 and CDR2 are LGHNA and YSLEER. Trimming cost V 1 base and J 2 bases; bases outside gene matches: 6. The CDR3 is made up of 16 amino acids. CDR3 DNA sequence: TGCGCCAGCAGCCAAGGGGTAAGCGGGGCCACAGATACGCAGTATTTT. This translates into CASSQGVSGATDTQYF.

This clone was counted only a few times. The chain has TRBV15 and TRBJ2-3; TRBD2 is a possible D gene (6 bases). Trimming took 3 bases from V and 2 from J, leaving 12 bases between them. Germline lookup yields CDR1 LNHNV and CDR2 YYDKDF (reference sequence). CDR3 size: 15 residues. CDR3 protein: CATSSSGSITDTQYF. CDR3 nucleotides: TGTGCCACCAGCAGTAGCGGCTCGATCACAGATACGCAGTATTTT.

The gene calls are TRBV7-9 and TRBJ2-6; no reliable D call. Trimming removed 2 bases at V and 0 bases at J, with 5 bases between. The CDR3 contains 15 residues. Germline V gene sequence: CDR1 SEHNR, CDR2 FQNEAQ (reference sequence). DNA for the CDR3: TGTGCCAGCAGCTTATCTACCTCTGGGGCCAACGTCCTGACTTTC. Its translation is CASSLSTSGANVLTF. The full variable domain, its missing parts supplied by reference TRBV7-9 and TRBJ2-6, is DTGVSQNPRHKITKRGQNVTFRCDPISEHNRLYWYRQTLGQGPEFLTYFQNEAQLEKSRLLSDRFSAERPKGSFSTLEIQRTEQGDSAMYLCASSLSTSGANVLTFGAGSRLTVL.

CDR3 region: CASSLGSGVSSYNEQFF. The CDR3 DNA reads TGCGCCAGCAGCTTAGGTAGCGGGGTGAGCTCCTACAATGAGCAGTTCTTC. The chain couples TRBV5-1 to TRBJ2-1; 8 bases agree with TRBD2. The CDR3 sequence is 17 residues long. Germline V gene lookup returns CDR1 SGHRS and CDR2 YFSETQ. V was clipped by 2 bases and J by 0 bases; unmatched bases: 7.

This clone was counted only a few times. The J gene is TRBJ1-5, the V gene TRBV6-6; D may be TRBD1 (5 bases). V lost 2 bases and J 4 bases, leaving 9 bases between the germline ends. The CDR3 is 14 residues long. Germline CDR1 reads MNHNY; CDR2 reads SVGAGI (reference sequence). Here the CDR3 reads CASSYGAGNQPQHF. Here the CDR3 DNA reads TGTGCCAGCAGTTACGGGGCAGGGAATCAGCCCCAGCATTTT.

This clone has a handful of counts. J is TRBJ1-2 and V is TRBV2, with D possibly TRBD1 on 6 matching bases. The ends were cut back, 8 bases at V and 0 bases at J, with 13 bases in the middle. The CDR3 has 14 residues. Germline V gives CDR1 SNHLY, CDR2 FYNNEI. The CDR3 loop is CASDGQTANYGYTF. CDR3 DNA sequence: TGTGCCAGCGACGGACAGACTGCTAACTATGGCTACACCTTC.

The chain is built from TRBV7-2 and TRBJ2-7, with 7 bases identical to TRBD2. The CDR3 extends over 13 amino acids. Per germline, CDR1 SGHTA and CDR2 FQGNSA. Unmatched junction bases numbered 3, after V lost 1 base and J lost 6 bases. The CDR3 DNA is TGTGCCAGCAGCTTAGGGGAGGGGCGCGAGCAGTACTTC. Amino acid sequence: CASSLGEGREQYF.

The CDR3 protein is CAWSGAGMTETQYF. CDR3 in DNA: TGTGCCTGGAGTGGAGCGGGAATGACAGAGACCCAGTACTTC. The chain joins TRBV30 to TRBJ2-5; 7 nucleotides align to TRBD2. The CDR3 contains 14 residues. The germline V gene has CDR1 GTSNPN and CDR2 SVGIG (reference sequence). V shed 1 base and J 4 bases; nucleotides not matched to a gene: 6.

This chain uses TRBV5-6 with TRBJ1-2; D unclear. The CDR3 spans 15 residues. The germline CDR1 and CDR2 sequences are SGHDT and YYEEEE. The V and J ends lost 4 bases and 8 bases respectively, with 21 bases between them. The CDR3 bases are TGTGCCAGCAGCCGCCCAAATTGGGTAGCGGGGGGCTACACCTTC. This translates into CASSRPNWVAGGYTF.

For this clone: One end of the junction fails to match germline, which may point to a read error. This chain joins TRBV7-7 and TRBJ2-1; 7 bases line up with TRBD2. The CDR3 is 14 residues long. CDR1 is SSHAT and CDR2 is FNYEAQ in the germline V gene (reference sequence). The CDR3 DNA reads TGTGCTAGCAGCTTAGGGTCGGGGGGCAATGAGCAGTTCTTC. As protein: CASSLGSGGNEQFF.

V usage is TRBV27 and J usage is TRBJ2-7, with 12 bases aligning to TRBD1. The V segment lost 2 bases and the J segment 7 bases; nucleotides outside the gene matches: 3. Germline-derived CDR1 and CDR2 are MNHEY and SMNVEV (reference sequence). The length of the CDR3 is 14 residues. Written as DNA, the CDR3 is TGTGCCAGCAGTTTAGGGACAGGGGGCGCAGAGCAGTACTTC. It specifies CASSLGTGGAEQYF.

This clone was counted only a few times. The V call is TRBV30, the J call TRBJ1-2; D perhaps matches TRBD1 (6 bases). Germline lookup yields CDR1 GTSNPN and CDR2 SVGIG (reference sequence). CDR3 size: 11 residues. V was cut by 5 bases and J by 12 bases, with 16 bases left in between. DNA for the CDR3: TGTGCCTGGGCATGGGGGCCAGGGCACACCTTC. It yields the protein CAWAWGPGHTF.

The chain employs TRBV5-1 and TRBJ1-1; 12 bases are shared with TRBD1. V was pared by 9 bases and J by 11 bases, with 14 bases of the junction left unmatched. Germline V lookup: CDR1 SGHRS, CDR2 YFSETQ. The CDR3 is 14 residues long. The CDR3 DNA reads TGCGCCACCGGCCCCGGGACAGGGGGCTTAGAGGCTTTCTTT. Protein: CATGPGTGGLEAFF. Together with reference TRBV5-1 and TRBJ1-1, the CDR3 gives the full variable domain: KAGVTQTPRYLIKTRGQQVTLSCSPISGHRSVSWYQQTPGQGLQFLFEYFSETQRNKGNFPGRFSGRQFSNSRSEMNVSTLELGDSALYLCATGPGTGGLEAFFGQGTRLTVV.

In its sample, this clone was seen a few times. The chain employs TRBV18 and TRBJ1-3; TRBD1 aligns across 9 bases. Per germline, CDR1 KGHSH and CDR2 LQKENI. Unmatched junction bases numbered 8, after V lost 5 bases and J lost 3 bases. CDR3 size: 16 residues. The CDR3 DNA is TGTGCCAGCTCAGGAACCGGGACAGGGTTTGGAAACACCATATATTTT. Its protein is CASSGTGTGFGNTIYF.